The present entry profiles one T cell receptor beta chain with its context. Antigen specificity is unknown. This sample was included in a study of shared clonotypes between healthy human individuals. Study-wide results and caveats: Of the naive CD4 clonotypes, roughly 5.5% were shared across several donors. Donors were few, which limited the genetic and exposure-history diversity represented.

CDR1 is ENHRY and CDR2 is SYGVKD in the germline V gene. The V and J ends lost 7 bases and 3 bases respectively, with 19 bases between them. This CDR3 is 15 amino acids long. Several immunoSEQ plates received, in even portions, the genomic DNA of each subset. Using immunoSEQ multiplex PCR, the repertoire was profiled, and TCRdb retains in-frame clones only, with some absent. The sample records around 2.5 million clones, roughly 93% being singletons. The TCR comes from a man younger than 35 in good health. Some clones in this sample may be carry-over from other donors' samples. The chain links TRBV10-3 to TRBJ2-7; maybe TRBD2 (6 bases). Sequenced: naive CD4+ T cells from PBMCs. Regarding subset: CD45RA+ positively selected. CDR3 loop: CAIIIPRDGGYEQYF. The CDR3 DNA reads as TGTGCCATCATCATCCCCCGGGACGGGGGCTACGAGCAGTACTTC.